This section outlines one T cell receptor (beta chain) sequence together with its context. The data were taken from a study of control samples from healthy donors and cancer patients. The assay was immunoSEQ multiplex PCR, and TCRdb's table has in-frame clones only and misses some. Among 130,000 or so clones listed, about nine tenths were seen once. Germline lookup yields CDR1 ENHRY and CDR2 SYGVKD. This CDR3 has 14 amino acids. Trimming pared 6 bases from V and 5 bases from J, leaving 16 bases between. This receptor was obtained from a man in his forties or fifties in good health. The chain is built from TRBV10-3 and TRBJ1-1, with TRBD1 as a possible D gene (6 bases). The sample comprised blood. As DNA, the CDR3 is TGTGCCATCAGGGACTCGCAGGGGCGGACTGAAGCTTTCTTT. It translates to CAIRDSQGRTEAFF.